A selection of T cell receptor beta chains follows, all from one sample in a study of cytomegalovirus exposure and HLA in healthy donors. Sequencing was performed with immunoSEQ multiplex PCR; in TCRdb, only in-frame clones are kept and a portion is missing. The table includes 250,000 to 350,000 clones, about 80% detected once. Sequencing was performed on PBMCs. The source of these receptors is a girl aged 2-10 years in good health and CMV-seronegative. Each CDR3 is given with its conserved first and last residue. D genes are given only for firm matches. Rows give clone size only sometimes, using once, few, many, or a class for an expanded clone.

v_gene	len	d_gene	j_gene	abundance	CDR3aa	CDR3nt
TRBV7-9	12	-	TRBJ2-1	-	CASSAPGNEQFF	TGTGCCAGCAGTGCGCCGGGGAATGAGCAGTTCTTC
TRBV6-4	19	TRBD1	TRBJ2-6	-	CASSDSPGQGAPGANVLTF	TGTGCCAGCAGTGACTCCCCCGGACAGGGGGCGCCTGGGGCCAACGTCCTGACTTTC
TRBV20-1	11	-	TRBJ1-2	few	CRGGDAYGYTF	TGCAGGGGGGGGGACGCCTATGGCTACACCTTC
TRBV28	16	-	TRBJ2-7	-	CASSFEWGTPTGAQYF	TGTGCCAGCAGTTTCGAGTGGGGCACCCCGACTGGTGCGCAGTACTTC
TRBV28	15	TRBD2	TRBJ2-5	-	CASSDWGAGGETQYF	TGTGCCAGCAGTGACTGGGGCGCGGGAGGAGAGACCCAGTACTTC
TRBV15	19	TRBD2	TRBJ2-3	-	CATSRDFGGLAISTDTQYF	TGTGCCACCAGCAGAGATTTCGGAGGACTAGCGATTAGCACAGATACGCAGTATTTT
TRBV9	15	TRBD1	TRBJ2-1	-	CASSSGTGFDNEQFF	TGTGCCAGCAGTTCAGGGACAGGGTTTGACAATGAGCAGTTCTTC
TRBV29-1	15	TRBD1	TRBJ1-3	-	CSVEDRQGLGNTIYF	TGCAGCGTTGAAGATCGACAGGGGTTAGGAAACACCATATATTTT
TRBV12-5	12	TRBD1	TRBJ1-4	-	CASGTGNEKLFF	TGTGCTAGCGGGACAGGGAATGAAAAACTGTTTTTT
TRBV2	16	TRBD2	TRBJ2-3	few	CASSEGLALDQDTQYF	TGTGCCAGCAGCGAGGGACTAGCGTTAGATCAGGATACGCAGTATTTT
TRBV28	14	-	TRBJ1-6	once	CASSFSDSNSPLHF	TGTGCCAGCAGTTTCTCGGACTCAAATTCACCCCTCCACTTT
TRBV10-2	17	TRBD2	TRBJ2-1	-	CASSGVAGAGIYNEQFF	TGCGCCAGCAGTGGGGTAGCGGGAGCGGGAATCTACAATGAGCAGTTCTTC
TRBV6-5	13	TRBD1	TRBJ1-2	-	CASSYRDRFGYTF	TGTGCCAGCAGTTACCGGGACAGGTTTGGCTACACCTTC
TRBV4-1	14	-	TRBJ1-5	once	CASSLETVREPQHF	TGCGCCAGCAGTTTGGAAACGGTGAGGGAGCCCCAGCATTTT
TRBV6-5	15	TRBD2	TRBJ2-3	-	CASSPSGRHTDTQYF	TGTGCCAGCAGTCCGAGCGGGAGGCACACAGATACGCAGTATTTT
TRBV10-3	14	-	TRBJ2-7	-	CAISVNREFDEQYF	TGTGCCATCAGTGTAAACAGGGAGTTTGACGAGCAGTACTTC
TRBV7-9	18	-	TRBJ1-2	-	CASSFCCTWTVNRSGYTF	TGTGCCAGCAGCTTCTGTTGTACTTGGACAGTCAATAGGTCTGGCTACACCTTC
TRBV7-6	16	TRBD2	TRBJ2-2	few	CASSLVAGGTTGELFF	TGTGCCAGCAGCTTAGTAGCGGGGGGCACGACCGGGGAGCTGTTTTTT
TRBV7-8	16	TRBD2	TRBJ2-2	once	CASSFASGVYTGELFF	TGTGCCAGCAGCTTCGCTAGCGGGGTTTATACCGGGGAGCTGTTTTTT
TRBV5-5	18	-	TRBJ2-7	-	CASSWVRDTGYITYEQYF	TGTGCCAGCAGCTGGGTTCGGGACACCGGTTATATTACCTACGAGCAGTACTTC
TRBV6-6	13	-	TRBJ1-2	-	CASSNLTNYGYTF	TGTGCCAGCAGCAACTTAACTAACTATGGCTACACCTTC
TRBV9	15	TRBD1	TRBJ2-7	-	CASSAQGTERYEQYF	TGTGCCAGCAGCGCCCAAGGGACAGAACGATACGAGCAGTACTTC
TRBV29-1	14	-	TRBJ2-1	-	CSSFGGPSYNEQFF	TGCAGCTCATTCGGGGGGCCTTCCTACAATGAGCAGTTCTTC
TRBV29-1	11	-	TRBJ2-1	-	CSVVQEGEQFF	TGCAGCGTTGTGCAAGAGGGAGAGCAGTTCTTC
TRBV5-1	15	TRBD2	TRBJ2-5	-	CASLFSGQYQETQYF	TGCGCCAGCCTATTTAGCGGGCAGTACCAAGAGACCCAGTACTTC
TRBV28	13	-	TRBJ2-5	-	CASRRGGRETQYF	TGTGCCAGCAGGAGGGGGGGCAGAGAGACCCAGTACTTC
TRBV7-9	16	TRBD2	TRBJ2-5	-	CASSLARGGGRETQYF	TGTGCCAGCAGCTTAGCGCGCGGGGGAGGACGAGAGACCCAGTACTTC
TRBV28	14	-	TRBJ1-2	once	CASSQIPGLYGYTF	TGTGCCAGCAGTCAGATCCCCGGACTCTATGGCTACACCTTC
TRBV9	16	TRBD1	TRBJ2-4	once	CASNPGTGGSKNIQYF	TGTGCCAGCAACCCGGGGACAGGCGGATCCAAAAACATTCAGTACTTC
TRBV10-1	14	-	TRBJ1-1	-	CASSDGSGNTEAFF	TGCGCCAGCAGTGACGGGAGTGGGAACACTGAAGCTTTCTTT
TRBV7-2	14	-	TRBJ1-1	-	CASRKPTENTEAFF	TGTGCCAGCAGGAAGCCGACAGAGAACACTGAAGCTTTCTTT
TRBV13	15	-	TRBJ2-7	-	CASSNSRSFTYEQYF	TGTGCCAGCAGCAACTCTAGGAGCTTCACCTACGAGCAGTACTTC
TRBV27	13	-	TRBJ1-2	-	CASSFGQERGYTF	TGTGCCAGCAGTTTTGGGCAGGAACGAGGCTACACCTTC
TRBV27	16	TRBD1	TRBJ2-7	-	CASSPEAGTGIYEQYF	TGTGCCAGCAGTCCTGAGGCCGGGACAGGGATCTACGAGCAGTACTTC
TRBV5-6	17	TRBD1	TRBJ1-1	few	CASSPTGGPSMFTEAFF	TGTGCCAGCAGCCCCACAGGGGGCCCTTCGATGTTCACTGAAGCTTTCTTT
TRBV27	15	TRBD1	TRBJ1-4	few	CASKGQGTIYEKLFF	TGTGCCAGCAAGGGACAGGGGACGATTTACGAAAAACTGTTTTTT
TRBV6-1	15	TRBD1	TRBJ2-5	-	CASSGYRGGPETQYF	TGTGCCAGCAGTGGCTACAGGGGTGGCCCGGAGACCCAGTACTTC
TRBV11-2	13	-	TRBJ2-3	-	CASSPDLGSSQYF	TGTGCCAGCAGCCCCGACCTGGGGAGTTCGCAGTATTTT
TRBV2	12	-	TRBJ1-5	once	CASSEARVPQHF	TGTGCCAGCAGTGAAGCGAGGGTGCCCCAGCATTTT
TRBV19	12	-	TRBJ1-2	few	CASSPGQYGYTF	TGTGCCAGTAGCCCCGGACAGTATGGCTACACCTTC
TRBV28	20	TRBD2	TRBJ2-3	-	CASSTEPWASGRWSTDTQYF	TGTGCCAGCAGTACAGAGCCCTGGGCTAGCGGGAGGTGGAGCACAGATACGCAGTATTTT
TRBV2	16	TRBD1	TRBJ1-5	-	CASSERDREFNQPQHF	TGTGCCAGCAGTGAGAGAGACAGGGAATTCAATCAGCCCCAGCATTTT
TRBV6-5	14	-	TRBJ1-6	-	CASKRAGENSPLHF	TGTGCCAGCAAGAGAGCAGGGGAAAATTCACCCCTCCACTTT
TRBV18	17	TRBD2	TRBJ2-5	-	CASSPGLAGGSGGGQYF	TGTGCCAGCTCCCCCGGACTAGCGGGAGGTTCCGGGGGAGGGCAGTACTTC
TRBV28	18	-	TRBJ2-4	once	CASSLDPGGRLAKNIQYF	TGTGCCAGCAGTTTAGACCCGGGGGGCAGACTAGCCAAAAACATTCAGTACTTC
TRBV7-8	14	-	TRBJ2-7	-	CASSFWASDREQYF	TGTGCCAGCAGCTTTTGGGCCTCCGATAGAGAGCAGTACTTC
TRBV4-2	18	-	TRBJ1-2	-	CASSQVVLRTDSHYGYTF	TGTGCCAGCAGCCAAGTAGTTTTACGGACGGACTCCCACTATGGCTACACCTTC
TRBV5-1	15	TRBD1	TRBJ1-5	-	CASSLGGTDNQPQHF	TGCGCCAGCAGCTTGGGAGGGACAGATAATCAGCCCCAGCATTTT
TRBV7-9	15	-	TRBJ1-2	-	CASSHRGAANYGYTF	TGTGCCAGCAGCCACCGAGGAGCTGCTAACTATGGCTACACCTTC